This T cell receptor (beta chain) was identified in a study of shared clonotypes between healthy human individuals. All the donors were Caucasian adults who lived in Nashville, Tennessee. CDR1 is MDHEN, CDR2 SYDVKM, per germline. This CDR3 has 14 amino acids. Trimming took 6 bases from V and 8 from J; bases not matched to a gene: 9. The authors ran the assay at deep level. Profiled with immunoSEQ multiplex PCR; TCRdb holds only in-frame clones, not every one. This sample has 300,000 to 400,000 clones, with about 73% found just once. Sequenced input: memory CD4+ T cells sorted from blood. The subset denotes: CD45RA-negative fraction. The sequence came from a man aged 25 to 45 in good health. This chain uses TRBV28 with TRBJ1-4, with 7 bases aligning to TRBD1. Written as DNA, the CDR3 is TGTGCCAGCAGGCAGACAGGGTTACTCGAAAAACTGTTTTTT. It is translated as CASRQTGLLEKLFF.